A single sample gave rise to the 26 T cell receptor beta chains below, sequenced in a study of T cell changes during pregnancy in multiple sclerosis. TCRdb keeps only in-frame clones here, not all; method: immunoSEQ multiplex PCR. The sample contains 65,000 to 80,000 clones, 90% of which appear only once. The sample here was peripheral blood, taken in the third trimester of pregnancy. These receptors came from a female donor with multiple sclerosis, enrolled in a pregnancy study.

The rearrangement links TRBV7-3 to TRBJ2-1; TRBD2 is a possible D gene (6 bases). The CDR3 is made up of 14 amino acids. In germline, CDR1 is SGHTA, CDR2 FQGTGA. The V and J ends lost 8 bases and 2 bases respectively, with 13 bases between them. In DNA form, the CDR3 reads TGTGCCAGCTCTAGGAGGGTAACCTACAATGAGCAGTTCTTC. Translating gives CASSRRVTYNEQFF.

This chain connects TRBV5-6 to TRBJ1-1; D possibly corresponds to TRBD1 (6 bases). Germline lookup yields CDR1 SGHDT and CDR2 YYEEEE. Trimming removed 5 bases at V and 4 bases at J, with 12 bases between. The CDR3 sequence is 13 residues long. This CDR3 reads CASSQRQVTEAFF. DNA of the CDR3: TGTGCCAGCAGTCAAAGACAGGTCACTGAAGCTTTCTTT.

V and J are TRBV5-1 and TRBJ1-1, with a tentative D call TRBD1 (5 bases). Germline CDR1 reads SGHRS; CDR2 reads YFSETQ. The V end lost 3 bases, the J end lost 1 base, and 7 bases lay between the germline ends. The CDR3 has 13 residues. The CDR3 DNA follows: TGCGCCAGCAGCTCCCAGGGGAACACTGAAGCTTTCTTT. Encoded protein: CASSSQGNTEAFF.

The rearrangement uses TRBV11-2 and TRBJ2-5; TRBD2 aligns across 8 bases. CDR1 and CDR2 from the germline V gene are SGHAT and FQNNGV. V lost 0 bases and J lost 5; bases outside the gene matches: 2. CDR3 length: 14 residues. The CDR3 bases are TGTGCCAGCAGCTTAGATCGCGGGGGGGAGACCCAGTACTTC. It encodes CASSLDRGGETQYF.

The count of this clone is one. This chain links TRBV5-1 with TRBJ2-7, with D hard to call. The V gene lost 0 bases and the J gene lost 6 bases, with 16 bases spanning the gap. The germline gives CDR1 SGHRS, CDR2 YFSETQ. This CDR3 region has 15 residues. The CDR3 here is CASSLGNLDIGEQYF. The CDR3 coding sequence is TGCGCCAGCAGCTTGGGAAACCTCGACATCGGCGAGCAGTACTTC.

This chain joins TRBV5-1 and TRBJ1-1, with D possibly matching TRBD1 (6 bases). The ends were cut back, 4 bases at V and 3 bases at J, with 16 bases in the middle. The CDR3 is made up of 15 amino acids. CDR1 and CDR2 from the germline V gene are SGHRS and YFSETQ. CDR3 sequence: CASSPWDTTDTEAFF. The CDR3 DNA sequence: TGCGCCAGCAGCCCATGGGACACAACTGACACTGAAGCTTTCTTT. The full variable domain, its missing parts supplied by reference TRBV5-1 and TRBJ1-1, is KAGVTQTPRYLIKTRGQQVTLSCSPISGHRSVSWYQQTPGQGLQFLFEYFSETQRNKGNFPGRFSGRQFSNSRSEMNVSTLELGDSALYLCASSPWDTTDTEAFFGQGTRLTVV.

This rearrangement joins TRBV7-6 to TRBJ1-4; D call uncertain. Per the germline V gene, CDR1 is SGHVS and CDR2 is FNYEAQ. The CDR3 contains 16 residues. Trimming removed 5 bases at V and 4 bases at J, with 17 bases between. The CDR3 nucleotides read TGTGCCAGCAGCGCTACCCTGGAAGGCGGTAATGAAAAACTGTTTTTT. This translates into CASSATLEGGNEKLFF.

V and J are TRBV9 and TRBJ1-2; D gene ambiguous. V shed 4 bases and J shed 5 bases, with 12 bases lying between them. This CDR3 spans 13 amino acids. Looked up from germline, CDR1 is SGDLS and CDR2 is YYNGEE. The CDR3 DNA is TGTGCCAGCAGCTCGTCGGGAGTATATGGCTACACCTTC. Translation: CASSSSGVYGYTF.

The rearrangement joins TRBV19 to TRBJ1-5; weak D call: TRBD1 (5 bases). Germline V CDR1 and CDR2: LNHDA, SQIVND (reference sequence). This CDR3 region has 14 residues. Between the trimmed V and J ends, which lost 6 bases and 5 bases, there was a span of 14 bases. The CDR3, as DNA: TGTGCCAGTAGCTACGACAGCAGGCATCAGCCCCAGCATTTT. It is translated as CASSYDSRHQPQHF.

CDR3 region: CASSEGSGLETQYF. CDR3 DNA: TGCGCCAGCAGTGAGGGCTCCGGGTTAGAGACCCAGTACTTC. V is TRBV10-1 and J is TRBJ2-5; no definite D call. Trimming pared 2 bases from V and 4 bases from J, leaving 11 bases between. The germline V gene has CDR1 WNHNN and CDR2 SYGVQD (reference sequence). The CDR3 has 14 residues.

The chain combines TRBV7-7 with TRBJ2-5; 8 positions agree with TRBD2. The CDR3 runs to 16 residues. Germline assignment: CDR1 SSHAT and CDR2 FNYEAQ (reference sequence). The V gene end was trimmed by 1 base and the J gene end by 1 base; junction bases not matched to a gene: 5. The CDR3 DNA reads as TGTGCCAGCAGCTTAGGATCCGGGGGGGCCCAAGAGACCCAGTACTTC. As protein: CASSLGSGGAQETQYF.

The rearrangement links TRBV10-1 to TRBJ2-1, with D possibly being TRBD2 (7 bases). The CDR3 runs 16 residues. The V gene lost 3 bases and the J gene lost 7 bases, with 19 bases spanning the gap. Germline CDR1 WNHNN, CDR2 SYGVQD (reference sequence). CDR3 sequence (DNA): TGCGCCAGCAGTGATTCCGGGGGGCGAGAGGGGAATGAGCAGTTCTTC. Translated, it gives CASSDSGGREGNEQFF.

This chain joins TRBV4-2 and TRBJ2-3; weak D call: TRBD1 (6 bases). CDR3 length equals 14 residues. In germline, CDR1 is LGHNA, CDR2 YNFKEQ. The V and J ends lost 1 base and 5 bases respectively, with 10 bases between them. The CDR3 protein is CASSQVQGRDTQYF. The CDR3 coding sequence is TGTGCCAGCAGCCAAGTTCAGGGGAGAGATACGCAGTATTTT.

The chain is built from TRBV4-3 and TRBJ2-3; D gene uncertain. The CDR3 contains 16 residues. V dropped 0 bases and J dropped 5 bases, with 15 bases sitting between them. Germline V CDR1 and CDR2: LGHNA, YSLEER. The CDR3 region is CASSQETGPSGDTQYF. CDR3 coding DNA: TGCGCCAGCAGCCAAGAAACGGGTCCATCTGGAGATACGCAGTATTTT.

V and J are TRBV19 and TRBJ1-1, with D possibly TRBD1 on 6 matching bases. This CDR3 contains 16 residues. Germline V gene data show CDR1 as LNHDA and CDR2 as SQIVND (reference sequence). Between the trimmed V and J ends, which lost 7 bases and 0 bases, there was a span of 18 bases. The DNA of the CDR3 is TGTGCCAGTATGATCGCACAGGGCCGCATGAACACTGAAGCTTTCTTT. It is translated as CASMIAQGRMNTEAFF.

In this sample, this clone turned up a few times. The chain uses TRBV30 and TRBJ2-1; D is uncertain. The V gene's germline CDR1 is GTSNPN and CDR2 SVGIG (reference sequence). With 2 bases removed from V and 9 bases from J, the gap between germline ends came to 5 bases. The CDR3 runs 10 residues. The CDR3 DNA follows: TGTGCCTGGAGTAAAGCTGAGCAGTTCTTC. This translates into CAWSKAEQFF.

The J gene is TRBJ1-2, the V gene TRBV19; weak D call: TRBD1 (6 bases). The germline V gene has CDR1 LNHDA and CDR2 SQIVND (reference sequence). The V gene lost 5 bases and the J gene lost 6 bases, with 10 bases spanning the gap. The CDR3 loop spans 12 amino acids. CDR3 sequence (DNA): TGTGCCAGTAGTGCCAACAGGGATGGCTACACCTTC. Translated, it gives CASSANRDGYTF.

In regard to this clone: One junction end does not reproduce the germline sequence, and a read error may be involved. The rearrangement uses TRBV4-2 and TRBJ2-7; 9 bases match TRBD1. CDR3 size: 13 residues. Looked up from germline, CDR1 is LGHNA and CDR2 is YNFKEQ. The CDR3 nucleotides are TGTGCCAGCAGCCAAGTCGACAGGGGGGAGAGTAACTTC. Translated: CASSQVDRGESNF.

V gene TRBV7-9 combines with J gene TRBJ2-7; D is unclear. V lost 5 bases and J lost 5, with 7 bases in between. Germline V lookup: CDR1 SEHNR, CDR2 FQNEAQ (reference sequence). The CDR3 is 11 residues long. CDR3 residues: CASSAQDEQYF. DNA of the CDR3: TGTGCCAGCAGCGCCCAGGACGAGCAGTACTTC.

The chain couples TRBV7-9 to TRBJ2-1; 8 bases map to TRBD2. The germline CDR1 and CDR2 sequences are SEHNR and FQNEAQ (reference sequence). With V trimmed by 1 base and J by 5 bases, 1 base remained unmatched. This CDR3 is 14 amino acids long. The DNA of the CDR3 is TGTGCCAGCAGCTTAGTGCGGGGGGACAATGAGCAGTTCTTC. Encoded protein: CASSLVRGDNEQFF.

The chain combines TRBV5-1 with TRBJ2-7, with TRBD2 matching 14 bases. V lost 3 bases to trimming and J lost 7 bases; unmatched junction nucleotides: 12. Germline V gene lookup returns CDR1 SGHRS and CDR2 YFSETQ. The CDR3 loop spans 17 amino acids. The CDR3 loop is CASSSLAGTSGSYEQYF. CDR3 DNA: TGCGCCAGCAGCTCGTTGGCTGGGACTAGCGGGAGCTATGAGCAGTACTTC.

The rearrangement links TRBV10-2 to TRBJ1-1, with D perhaps TRBD1 (5 bases). This CDR3 region has 13 residues. Trimming shortened V by 4 bases and J by 4 bases, and 10 bases separated the two germline ends. Germline-derived CDR1 and CDR2 are WSHSY and SAAADI. The CDR3 is CASSVSGITEAFF. In nucleotides, the CDR3 is TGCGCCAGCAGTGTTTCAGGGATCACTGAAGCTTTCTTT.

This chain connects TRBV29-1 to TRBJ2-7; the D is unclear. Trimming removed 4 bases from V and 0 bases from J, with 4 bases in between. The CDR3 has 11 amino acids. CDR1 is SQVTM, CDR2 ANQGSEA, per germline. This CDR3 reads CSVVLSYEQYF. CDR3 sequence (DNA): TGCAGCGTTGTACTCTCCTACGAGCAGTACTTC.

This rearrangement joins TRBV2 to TRBJ2-7; 7 bases are shared with TRBD1. CDR1 and CDR2 from the germline V gene are SNHLY and FYNNEI. Trimming took 8 bases from V and 2 from J; bases not matched to a gene: 6. This CDR3 has 13 amino acids. The CDR3 loop is CASLGDSAYEQYF. The CDR3 bases are TGTGCCAGCTTAGGGGACAGCGCCTACGAGCAGTACTTC. Complete variable domain (other parts from reference TRBV2 and TRBJ2-7): EPEVTQTPSHQVTQMGQEVILRCVPISNHLYFYWYRQILGQKVEFLVSFYNNEISEKSEIFDDQFSVERPDGSNFTLKIRSTKLEDSAMYFCASLGDSAYEQYFGPGTRLTVT.

This chain uses TRBV11-3 with TRBJ2-3; D might be TRBD1 (5 bases). Germline CDR1 reads SGHNT; CDR2 reads YENEEA. The CDR3 is 14 amino acids. The germline V and J ends were trimmed by 4 bases and 6 bases, with 14 bases remaining between them. CDR3 bases: TGTGCCAGCAGCTCACCCGAAGGGGCCGATACGCAGTATTTT. Amino acids: CASSSPEGADTQYF.

V usage is TRBV28 and J usage is TRBJ2-7; TRBD1 might be the D (5 bases). The V gene lost 8 bases and the J gene lost 0 bases, with 23 bases spanning the gap. Germline lookup yields CDR1 MDHEN and CDR2 SYDVKM. The CDR3 runs to 17 residues. The CDR3 DNA sequence: TGTGCCAGCCCCCCGGGCAGGGTAGGCTTGAGCTCCTACGAGCAGTACTTC. It specifies CASPPGRVGLSSYEQYF.